This T cell receptor (beta chain) was recorded in a study of blood T cell repertoires in COVID-19. Those enrolled in Seattle joined during active infection and were followed longitudinally afterward. Profiled with immunoSEQ multiplex PCR; TCRdb holds only in-frame clones, not every one. This repertoire shows about 130,000 clones, approximately 74% found once; its top ten account for around 6%. With 3 bases removed from V and 4 bases from J, the gap between germline ends came to 14 bases. Germline V gene lookup returns CDR1 ENHRY and CDR2 SYGVKD. The CDR3 spans 15 residues. This clonotype was sampled from an older man with COVID-19, enrolled during active disease. The sample taken for sequencing was peripheral blood. The rearrangement links TRBV10-3 to TRBJ2-3, with D tentatively TRBD1 (6 bases). CDR3 nucleotide sequence: TGTGCCATCAGTGACCCAGGGGAAGGAGCAGATACGCAGTATTTT. Translating it yields CAISDPGEGADTQYF.